A single sample is the source of the 29 T cell receptor beta chains below, sequenced in a study of blood T cells in healthy people across ages. It was with a sample-barcoded 5' primer and a J-beta primer mix that a second PCR of roughly 6 to 12 cycles was run. TCRdb ran MiXCR on the 5' RACE reads and lists one entry per CDR3 protein. The sample has fewer than 700,000 distinct CDR3 sequences, about 43% seen once. The sample comprised blood. Every receptor here comes from a man at least 80 years old in good health.

This chain links TRBV29-1 with TRBJ2-7; 11 bases fit TRBD2. V lost 5 bases and J lost 2; bases outside the gene matches: 5. The germline V gene encodes CDR1 SQVTM and CDR2 ANQGSEA. The CDR3 spans 14 residues. CDR3 nucleotides: TGCAGCGTTTTGACTAGCGGGGCTACCTACGAGCAGTACTTC. This codes for CSVLTSGATYEQYF.

This clonotype was detected a few times. V gene TRBV29-1 combines with J gene TRBJ2-3, with 9 bases identical to TRBD2. V shed 7 bases, J shed 1 base, and the junction held 3 bases outside the gene matches. The length of the CDR3 is 13 residues. Germline V lookup: CDR1 SQVTM, CDR2 ANQGSEA. CDR3 in amino acids: CSASGARTDTQYF. In DNA form, the CDR3 reads TGCAGCGCTAGCGGGGCCCGCACAGATACGCAGTATTTT.

J is TRBJ2-3 and V is TRBV5-6, with TRBD2 matching 10 bases. Looked up from germline, CDR1 is SGHDT and CDR2 is YYEEEE. This CDR3 is built from 15 residues. With 4 bases clipped from V and 6 bases from J, the junction kept 8 bases outside the gene matches. In DNA, the CDR3 is TGTGCCAGCAGCACCCCAGCGGGAGGGGCGGATACGCAGTATTTT. It codes for CASSTPAGGADTQYF. The entire variable domain, with the rest obtained from reference TRBV5-6 and TRBJ2-3, is as follows: DAGVTQSPTHLIKTRGQQVTLRCSPKSGHDTVSWYQQALGQGPQFIFQYYEEEERQRGNFPDRFSGHQFPNYSSELNVNALLLGDSALYLCASSTPAGGADTQYFGPGTRLTVL.

The chain employs TRBV7-8 and TRBJ1-1; 11 positions agree with TRBD1. This CDR3 region has 14 residues. Per the germline V gene, CDR1 is SGHVS and CDR2 is FQNEAQ. The trim removed 7 bases at V and 5 bases at J, leaving 6 bases unmatched. CDR3 residues: CASKGQGVGTEAFF. The CDR3 coding sequence is TGTGCCAGCAAGGGACAGGGGGTTGGGACTGAAGCTTTCTTT.

This clonotype has just one count. An end of the junction does not agree with germline; a read error may underlie this. This chain joins TRBV20-1 and TRBJ2-7; D is ambiguous. The CDR3 length is 12 residues. Germline assignment: CDR1 DFQATT and CDR2 SNEGSKA (reference sequence). The CDR3 bases are TGCAGCACGCGCGAGAGCTCCGACGAGCAGTACTTC. This sequence encodes CSTRESSDEQYF.

The chain is built from TRBV3-1 and TRBJ2-1; the match to TRBD2 covers 8 bases. The V segment lost 1 base and the J segment 3 bases; nucleotides outside the gene matches: 8. Per germline, CDR1 LGHDT and CDR2 YNNKEL (reference sequence). The CDR3 length is 17 residues. The CDR3 reads CASSQGVTGGHYNEQFF. The CDR3 DNA follows: TGTGCCAGCAGCCAAGGAGTCACGGGGGGGCACTACAATGAGCAGTTCTTC.

The chain uses TRBV20-1 and TRBJ2-3, with no clear D. The CDR3 runs 10 residues. The V gene's germline CDR1 is DFQATT and CDR2 SNEGSKA (reference sequence). Trimming left V 4 bases short and J 7 bases short, with 6 bases between. The chain's CDR3 is CSATSYTQYF. The CDR3 DNA reads TGCAGTGCTACCTCTTATACGCAGTATTTT.

This chain uses TRBV20-1 with TRBJ2-7, with 8 bases identical to TRBD1. The V gene's germline CDR1 is DFQATT and CDR2 SNEGSKA (reference sequence). The CDR3 is 16 residues long. The V segment lost 7 bases and the J segment 1 base; nucleotides outside the gene matches: 15. The CDR3 loop reads CSVPRDRLPKSYEQYF. DNA for the CDR3: TGCAGTGTTCCTAGGGACAGGCTCCCTAAATCCTACGAGCAGTACTTC.

There are many counts of this clonotype. The chain has TRBV5-1 and TRBJ2-2, with a weak D call TRBD1 (6 bases). CDR1 is SGHRS and CDR2 is YFSETQ in the germline V gene. This CDR3 is 15 amino acids long. Trimming left V 1 base short and J 5 bases short, with 12 bases between. The CDR3 loop is CASSLWGQLTGELFF. DNA of the CDR3: TGCGCCAGCAGCTTGTGGGGGCAGCTGACCGGGGAGCTGTTTTTT.

The chain uses TRBV9 and TRBJ1-2; perhaps TRBD1 as D (5 bases). The CDR3 has 14 amino acids. Trimming stripped 5 bases from V and 6 bases from J, with 17 bases between. Germline lookup yields CDR1 SGDLS and CDR2 YYNGEE. This CDR3 reads CASRVGTSGHGYTF. As DNA, the CDR3 is TGTGCCAGCAGAGTGGGGACCTCGGGCCATGGCTACACCTTC.

The rearrangement links TRBV7-9 to TRBJ2-5, with D uncertain. This CDR3 has 12 residues. CDR1 SEHNR and CDR2 FQNEAQ come from the germline V gene (reference sequence). V dropped 5 bases and J dropped 7 bases, with 11 bases sitting between them. The chain's CDR3 is CASSPEWGTQYF. CDR3 nucleotides: TGTGCCAGCAGCCCCGAATGGGGGACCCAGTACTTC.

This clonotype was recorded many times. V gene TRBV11-2 combines with J gene TRBJ2-3, with TRBD1 identical over 9 bases. Germline V gene lookup returns CDR1 SGHAT and CDR2 FQNNGV. V lost 4 bases to trimming and J lost 6 bases; unmatched junction nucleotides: 14. The CDR3 runs to 17 residues. CDR3 residues: CASSSPEGGQGRDTQYF. DNA of the CDR3: TGTGCCAGCAGCTCCCCGGAGGGGGGACAGGGAAGGGATACGCAGTATTTT.

A note on this clonotype: Germline and junction disagree at one end, which may indicate a read error. This rearrangement joins TRBV20-1 to TRBJ2-1; no reliable D call. The CDR3 loop spans 17 amino acids. The germline V gene has CDR1 DFQATT and CDR2 SNEGSKA (reference sequence). The CDR3 nucleotides are TGCAGTGCTAGGGCGAGGCTAGGGCCCCTCTCCTACAATAAGCAGTTCTTC. Translation: CSARARLGPLSYNKQFF.

This clonotype has more than one count but fewer than ten. The chain links TRBV7-2 to TRBJ2-3; 10 bases match TRBD2. This CDR3 region has 18 residues. J lost 2 bases, V lost 1 base, and 9 bases had no gene match. The germline V gene has CDR1 SGHTA and CDR2 FQGNSA. As DNA, the CDR3 is TGTGCCAGCAGCTTAGTGGCTAGCGGGGGTGGTTACACAGATACGCAGTATTTT. Amino acid sequence: CASSLVASGGGYTDTQYF.

This clonotype was recorded a few times. The gene calls are TRBV6-1 and TRBJ2-1, with TRBD2 matching 8 bases. The germline V gene encodes CDR1 MNHNS and CDR2 SASEGT. This CDR3 is built from 15 residues. J gave up 2 bases and V 4 bases, and 4 bases lay outside the gene matches. The CDR3: CASSVTSGAYNEQFF. The DNA for the CDR3 is TGTGCCAGCAGTGTTACTAGCGGTGCCTACAATGAGCAGTTCTTC.

CDR3 in amino acids: CASSLQQSIGHGYTF. DNA for the CDR3: TGTGCCAGCAGCCTACAACAAAGTATAGGGCATGGCTACACCTTC. The chain combines TRBV3-1 with TRBJ1-2; D uncertain. The CDR3 spans 15 residues. The germline CDR1 and CDR2 sequences are LGHDT and YNNKEL (reference sequence). Trimming took off 4 bases at V and 6 bases at J, with 18 bases between the two ends.

The rearrangement links TRBV12-3 or TRBV12-4 to TRBJ2-1; tentative D call: TRBD1 (5 bases). The CDR3 consists of 12 residues. V was clipped by 7 bases and J by 10 bases, with 14 bases between them. CDR3 DNA: TGTGCCAGCACCGTGGGCCAGGGAGAGCAGTTCTTC. It translates to CASTVGQGEQFF.

This clonotype came up many times. The rearrangement uses TRBV24-1 and TRBJ2-7; 12 positions agree with TRBD1. The CDR3 spans 15 residues. The V and J ends lost 3 bases and 5 bases, in that order; junction bases with no gene match: 4. Germline assignment: CDR1 KGHDR and CDR2 SFDVKD. Written as DNA, the CDR3 is TGTGCCACCAGTGATCCGGGACAGGGGGCCGACGAGCAGTACTTC. This codes for CATSDPGQGADEQYF.

The gene calls are TRBV7-2 and TRBJ2-5; 8 nucleotides line up with TRBD2. Germline loops: CDR1 SGHTA, CDR2 FQGNSA. The ends lost 3 bases at V and 11 bases at J; junction bases unmatched: 5. This CDR3 has 12 residues. The CDR3 sequence is CASSFGGVEQYF. The CDR3 coding sequence is TGTGCCAGCAGCTTCGGGGGGGTTGAGCAGTACTTC. Full variable domain (missing parts from reference TRBV7-2 and TRBJ2-5): GAGVSQSPSNKVTEKGKDVELRCDPISGHTALYWYRQSLGQGLEFLIYFQGNSAPDKSGLPSDRFSAERTGGSVSTLTIQRTQQEDSAVYLCASSFGGVEQYFGPGTRLLVL.

This clonotype was counted a single time. The chain combines TRBV6-2 or TRBV6-3 with TRBJ2-5, with D perhaps matching TRBD1 or TRBD2 (6 bases each). The J call may be mistaken, given a closer DNA end match to TRBJ2-7. Germline V gene data show CDR1 as MNHEY and CDR2 as SVGEGT. This CDR3 is 16 amino acids long. The CDR3 sequence: CASSFLVAGQTYEQYF. CDR3 in DNA: TGTGCCAGCAGCTTTCTGGTGGCGGGACAAACCTACGAGCAGTACTTC.

This clonotype was recorded a few times. This sequence joins TRBV6-2 or TRBV6-3 and TRBJ2-1, with TRBD1 matching 11 bases. This CDR3 comprises 16 residues. V trimming: 2 bases; J trimming: 9 bases; junction bases outside the gene matches: 9. Germline assignment: CDR1 MNHEY and CDR2 SVGEGT. The CDR3 reads CASSYGKGQGEIEQFF. The DNA of the CDR3 is TGTGCCAGCAGTTACGGGAAGGGACAGGGGGAGATTGAGCAGTTCTTC.

This clonotype was detected a few times. The J gene is TRBJ2-5, the V gene TRBV5-1, with D perhaps TRBD2 (5 bases). The CDR3 has 15 residues. Germline CDR1 is SGHRS and CDR2 is YFSETQ. V dropped 1 base and J dropped 4 bases, with 14 bases sitting between them. CDR3 region: CASSLWKTRPETQYF. CDR3 in DNA: TGCGCCAGCAGCTTGTGGAAAACTAGGCCAGAGACCCAGTACTTC. Using reference TRBV5-1 and TRBJ2-5 for the parts outside the CDR3, the full variable domain is KAGVTQTPRYLIKTRGQQVTLSCSPISGHRSVSWYQQTPGQGLQFLFEYFSETQRNKGNFPGRFSGRQFSNSRSEMNVSTLELGDSALYLCASSLWKTRPETQYFGPGTRLLVL.

The chain combines TRBV20-1 with TRBJ2-5; D may be TRBD2 (5 bases). The CDR3 extends over 13 amino acids. CDR1 and CDR2 from the germline V gene are DFQATT and SNEGSKA (reference sequence). V was trimmed by 0 bases and J by 0 bases, leaving 5 bases between them. The CDR3, as DNA: TGCAGTGCTAGAGACGGGAACCAAGAGACCCAGTACTTC. Amino acids: CSARDGNQETQYF.

This chain connects TRBV5-1 to TRBJ2-1, with 11 bases fitting TRBD1. The germline V gene has CDR1 SGHRS and CDR2 YFSETQ. The length of the CDR3 is 15 residues. With V trimmed by 4 bases and J by 10 bases, 10 bases remained unmatched. This CDR3 reads CASSLRTGGNYEQFF. CDR3 coding DNA: TGCGCCAGCAGCCTAAGGACAGGGGGCAACTACGAGCAGTTCTTC.

This rearrangement joins TRBV6-5 to TRBJ1-6, with TRBD1 as a possible D gene (5 bases). The CDR3 loop spans 15 amino acids. V was trimmed by 0 bases and J by 7 bases, leaving 10 bases between them. The germline V gene encodes CDR1 MNHEY and CDR2 SVGAGI. The DNA for the CDR3 is TGTGCCAGCAGTTACTCGTGGCAGGGAAATTCACCCCTCCACTTT. This encodes CASSYSWQGNSPLHF.

In regard to this clonotype: A read error may produce the germline difference seen at one junction end. The genes are TRBV4-3 and TRBJ1-2; 9 bases fit TRBD1. Germline CDR1 reads LGHNA; CDR2 reads YSLEER. CDR3 length equals 15 residues. The CDR3 DNA reads TGCGCCAGCAGCCGACAGGGGGAAGGTTACTATGGCTACAACTTC. Translation: CASSRQGEGYYGYNF.

The chain is built from TRBV6-1 and TRBJ2-1, with TRBD2 matching over 8 bases. Germline V gene data show CDR1 as MNHNS and CDR2 as SASEGT. V trimming: 2 bases; J trimming: 5 bases; junction bases outside the gene matches: 5. The CDR3 extends over 15 amino acids. The chain's CDR3 is CASSEMGTRDNEQFF. CDR3 in DNA: TGTGCCAGCAGTGAAATGGGGACTAGGGACAATGAGCAGTTCTTC.

The rearrangement joins TRBV28 to TRBJ2-3; 7 bases match TRBD1. Looked up from germline, CDR1 is MDHEN and CDR2 is SYDVKM. Trimming removed 5 bases from V and 1 base from J; junction bases left unmatched: 12. CDR3 length: 17 residues. This CDR3 reads CASSTPGYGTGTDTQYF. CDR3 nucleotides: TGTGCCAGCAGTACTCCCGGGTACGGGACAGGCACAGATACGCAGTATTTT.

This clonotype was recorded once. The chain employs TRBV20-1 and TRBJ1-1; the match to TRBD1 covers 7 bases. The J segment lost 0 bases and the V segment lost 5 bases, leaving 9 bases of the junction unmatched. The CDR3 is 15 amino acids. Germline assignment: CDR1 DFQATT and CDR2 SNEGSKA (reference sequence). This CDR3 is CSAGTVTGMNTEAFF. The CDR3 DNA sequence: TGCAGTGCTGGGACAGTAACTGGCATGAACACTGAAGCTTTCTTT.